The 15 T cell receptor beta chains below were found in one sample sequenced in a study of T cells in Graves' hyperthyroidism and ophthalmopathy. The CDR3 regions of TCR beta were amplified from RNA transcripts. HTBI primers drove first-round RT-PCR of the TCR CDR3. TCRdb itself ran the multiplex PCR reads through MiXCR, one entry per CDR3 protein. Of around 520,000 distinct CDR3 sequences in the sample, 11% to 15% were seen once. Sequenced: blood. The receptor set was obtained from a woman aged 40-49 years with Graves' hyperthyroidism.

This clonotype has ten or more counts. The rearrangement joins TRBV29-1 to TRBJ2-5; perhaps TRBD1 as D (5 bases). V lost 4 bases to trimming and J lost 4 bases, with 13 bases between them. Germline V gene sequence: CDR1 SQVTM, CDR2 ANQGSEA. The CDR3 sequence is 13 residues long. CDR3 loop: CSVGQGLIETQYF. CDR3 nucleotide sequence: TGCAGCGTTGGGCAGGGATTGATAGAGACCCAGTACTTC.

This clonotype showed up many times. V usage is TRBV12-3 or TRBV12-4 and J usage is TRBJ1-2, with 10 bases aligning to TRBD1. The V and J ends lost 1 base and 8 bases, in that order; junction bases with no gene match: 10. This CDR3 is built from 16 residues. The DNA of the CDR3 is TGTGCCAGCAGTTTAGGTCCCGGGACAGGGGACGGGGGCTACACCTTC. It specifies CASSLGPGTGDGGYTF.

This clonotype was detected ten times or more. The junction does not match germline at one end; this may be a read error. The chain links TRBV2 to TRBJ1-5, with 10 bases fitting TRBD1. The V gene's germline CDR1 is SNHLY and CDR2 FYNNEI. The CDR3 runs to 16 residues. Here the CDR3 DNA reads TGTGCCAGCAGCGAAGAGGACAGGGGGACGAATCAGCCCCAGCATTTT. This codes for CASSEEDRGTNQPQHF.

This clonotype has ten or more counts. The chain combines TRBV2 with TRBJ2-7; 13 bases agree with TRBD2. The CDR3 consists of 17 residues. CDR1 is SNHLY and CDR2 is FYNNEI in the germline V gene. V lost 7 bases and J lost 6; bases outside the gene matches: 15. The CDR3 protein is CASTEGLGLAGVAEQYF. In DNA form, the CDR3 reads TGTGCCAGCACCGAGGGGTTAGGACTAGCGGGAGTGGCCGAGCAGTACTTC.

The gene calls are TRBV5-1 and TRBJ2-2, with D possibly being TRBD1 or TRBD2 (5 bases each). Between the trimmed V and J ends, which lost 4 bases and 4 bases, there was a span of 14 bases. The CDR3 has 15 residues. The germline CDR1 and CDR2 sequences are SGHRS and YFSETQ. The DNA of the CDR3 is TGCGCCAGCAGCCGGGGCAGGGTGATCACCGGGGAGCTGTTTTTT. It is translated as CASSRGRVITGELFF. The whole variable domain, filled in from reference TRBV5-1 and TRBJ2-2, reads KAGVTQTPRYLIKTRGQQVTLSCSPISGHRSVSWYQQTPGQGLQFLFEYFSETQRNKGNFPGRFSGRQFSNSRSEMNVSTLELGDSALYLCASSRGRVITGELFFGEGSRLTVL.

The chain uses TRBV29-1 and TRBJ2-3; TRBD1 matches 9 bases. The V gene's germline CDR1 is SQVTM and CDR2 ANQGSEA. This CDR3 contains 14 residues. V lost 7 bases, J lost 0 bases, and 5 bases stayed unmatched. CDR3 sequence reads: CSAGQGISTDTQYF. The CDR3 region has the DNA TGCAGCGCCGGACAGGGGATTAGCACAGATACGCAGTATTTT.

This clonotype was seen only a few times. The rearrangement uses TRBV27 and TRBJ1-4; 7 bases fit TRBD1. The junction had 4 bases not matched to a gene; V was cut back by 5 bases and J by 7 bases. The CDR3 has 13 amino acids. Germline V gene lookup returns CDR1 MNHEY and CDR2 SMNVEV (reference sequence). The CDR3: CASSTRDSEKLFF. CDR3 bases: TGTGCCAGCAGTACCCGGGACAGTGAAAAACTGTTTTTT.

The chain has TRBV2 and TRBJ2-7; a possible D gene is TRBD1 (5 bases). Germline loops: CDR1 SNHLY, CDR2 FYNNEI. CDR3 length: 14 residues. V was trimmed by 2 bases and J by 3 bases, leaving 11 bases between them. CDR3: CASSERGIGYEQYF. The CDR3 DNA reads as TGTGCCAGCAGTGAAAGGGGTATAGGCTACGAGCAGTACTTC.

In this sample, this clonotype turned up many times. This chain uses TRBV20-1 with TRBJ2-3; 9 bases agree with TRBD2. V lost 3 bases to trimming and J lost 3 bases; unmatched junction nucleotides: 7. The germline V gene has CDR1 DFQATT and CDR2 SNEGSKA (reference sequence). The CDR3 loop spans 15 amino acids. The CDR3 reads CSASGVAGVTDTQYF. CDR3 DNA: TGCAGTGCTAGTGGGGTAGCGGGAGTAACAGATACGCAGTATTTT.

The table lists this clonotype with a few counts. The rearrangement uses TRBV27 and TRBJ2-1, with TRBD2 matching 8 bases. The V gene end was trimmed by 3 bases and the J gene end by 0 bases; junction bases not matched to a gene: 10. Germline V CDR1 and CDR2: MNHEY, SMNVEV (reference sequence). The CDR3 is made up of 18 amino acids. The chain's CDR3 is CASSFAAGGTSSYNEQFF. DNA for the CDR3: TGTGCCAGCAGTTTCGCCGCGGGAGGTACTTCCTCCTACAATGAGCAGTTCTTC.

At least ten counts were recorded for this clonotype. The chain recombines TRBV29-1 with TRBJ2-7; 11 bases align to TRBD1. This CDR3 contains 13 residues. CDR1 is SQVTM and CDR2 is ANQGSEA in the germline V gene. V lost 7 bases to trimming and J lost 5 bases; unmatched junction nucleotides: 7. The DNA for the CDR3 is TGCAGCGCCCGGACAGGGGGCAGAAACGAGCAGTACTTC. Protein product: CSARTGGRNEQYF.

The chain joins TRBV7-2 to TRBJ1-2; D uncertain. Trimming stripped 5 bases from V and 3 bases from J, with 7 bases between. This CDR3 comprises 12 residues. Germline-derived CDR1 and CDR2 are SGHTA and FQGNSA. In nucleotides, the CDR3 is TGTGCCAGCAGCAAGGACCACTATGGCTACACCTTC. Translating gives CASSKDHYGYTF.

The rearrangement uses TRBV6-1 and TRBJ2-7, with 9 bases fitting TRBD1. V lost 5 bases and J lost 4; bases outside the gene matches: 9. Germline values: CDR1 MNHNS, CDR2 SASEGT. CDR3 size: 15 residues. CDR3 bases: TGTGCCAGCAGTACCCCGCAGACAGGGGGGTACGAGCAGTACTTC. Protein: CASSTPQTGGYEQYF.

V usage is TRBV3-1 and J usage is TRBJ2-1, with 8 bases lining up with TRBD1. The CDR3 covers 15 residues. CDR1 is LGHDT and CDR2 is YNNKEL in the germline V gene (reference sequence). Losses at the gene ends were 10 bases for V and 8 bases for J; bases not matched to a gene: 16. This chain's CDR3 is CATSDRGQGGDEQFF. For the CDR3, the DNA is TGTGCCACCAGTGACCGAGGACAGGGCGGCGATGAGCAGTTCTTC.

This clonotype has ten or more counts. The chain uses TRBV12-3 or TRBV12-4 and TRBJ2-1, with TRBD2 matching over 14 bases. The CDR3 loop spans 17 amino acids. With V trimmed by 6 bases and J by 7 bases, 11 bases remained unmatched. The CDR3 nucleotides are TGTGCCAGCAGCCGTACCTTGACTAGCGGGAGGGGTAATGAGCAGTTCTTC. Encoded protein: CASSRTLTSGRGNEQFF.